The sequence of this T cell receptor beta chain was determined in a study of radiation and T cells in renal cell carcinoma. Study-level information: Nephrectomy followed 15 Gy stereotactic body radiation by 4 weeks.

This CDR3 has 16 amino acids. V was shortened by 0 bases and J by 6 bases, with 15 bases between the two germline ends. Germline CDR1 MGHRA, CDR2 YSYEKL. On this clone itself: What it binds is not known.

Profiled with immunoSEQ multiplex PCR; TCRdb holds only in-frame clones, not every one. The sample carries roughly 120,000 clones, roughly four fifths recorded once. This sample's time point: blood 2 weeks post-SBRT. As to treatment: 15 Gy SBRT to primary tumor, nephrectomy 4 weeks later. Clear cell pathology was present in this patient's renal cell carcinoma. Findings and caveats of the study: From baseline, blood top tumor clonotypes peaked at 2 weeks post-radiation.

This material consisted of blood, taken from a patient whose treatment included radiotherapy and nephrectomy. The TCR comes from a woman aged 55-69 years with renal cell carcinoma. The chain carries TRBV4-1 and TRBJ1-5, with TRBD1 as a possible D gene (6 bases). For the CDR3, the DNA is TGCGCCAGCAGCCAAGAAGGTCGGGGAGGGGGTCAGCCCCAGCATTTT. It yields the protein CASSQEGRGGGQPQHF.